The sequence of this TCR beta chain was determined in a study of T cells in Graves' hyperthyroidism and ophthalmopathy. Study results and caveats: Blood also carried most thyroid clonotypes expanded above 0.001.

The CDR3 is made up of 16 amino acids. The V and J ends lost 5 bases and 9 bases, in that order; junction bases with no gene match: 10. This clonotype was seen at least ten times. Its antigen is as yet unknown. The source material, RNA transcripts, was used to amplify TCR beta CDR3 regions. When the TCR CDR3 underwent first-round RT-PCR, the HTBI primer set was used. TCRdb recomputed calls from the multiplex PCR reads with MiXCR, one row per CDR3 protein. The sample records some 300,000 distinct CDR3 sequences, about an eighth being singletons. The blood sample dates from first hyperthyroidism diagnosis, preceding any ophthalmopathy symptoms.

The sequence came from a young woman with Graves' hyperthyroidism that later progressed to Graves' ophthalmopathy. V and J are TRBV12-3 or TRBV12-4 and TRBJ2-1; TRBD2 agrees at 13 bases. Sequencing was performed on blood. CDR3 region: CASSPTRLAGGREQFF. As DNA, the CDR3 is TGTGCCAGCAGTCCTACCCGACTAGCGGGAGGACGTGAGCAGTTCTTC.